The 2 T cell receptor beta chains below were found in one sample sequenced in a study of T-cell reconstitution after alpha-beta-depleted transplantation in children. Unique molecular identifiers were used to barcode this TCRbeta library. TCRdb reprocessed the PCR reads via MiXCR and lists one record per CDR3 protein. This sample has over 150,000 distinct CDR3 sequences, with approximately 15% found just once. This material consisted of PBMCs from the stem cell graft donor, taken from the stem cell graft. The receptors derive from a human donor who donated a stem cell graft to a child with acute lymphoblastic leukemia.

This clonotype was observed many times. The J gene is TRBJ1-5, the V gene TRBV18, with D possibly matching TRBD1 (5 bases). V gave up 4 bases and J gave up 7 bases, with 17 bases separating them. CDR3 length: 15 amino acids. CDR1 is KGHSH, CDR2 LQKENI, per germline. As DNA, the CDR3 is TGTGCCAGCTCACGCAATGGGGAGGGGTTCCAGCCCCAGCATTTT. Protein product: CASSRNGEGFQPQHF. Full variable domain (outside the CDR3, taken from reference TRBV18 and TRBJ1-5): NAGVMQNPRHLVRRRGQEARLRCSPMKGHSHVYWYRQLPEEGLKFMVYLQKENIIDESGMPKERFSAEFPKEGPSILRIQQVVRGDSAAYFCASSRNGEGFQPQHFGDGTRLSIL.

This clonotype showed up many times. The J gene is TRBJ2-3, the V gene TRBV7-6; TRBD2 agrees at 8 bases. The CDR3 totals 18 residues. From germline, CDR1 is SGHVS and CDR2 FNYEAQ. Germline trimming cut 0 bases from V and 2 bases from J; bases unmatched to any gene: 10. The CDR3: CASSLAGERERPTDTQYF. The CDR3 nucleotides are TGTGCCAGCAGCTTAGCCGGGGAGCGGGAGAGACCCACAGATACGCAGTATTTT.